This T cell receptor (beta chain) was identified in a study of blood T cell repertoires in COVID-19. It was during active infection that Seattle patients were enrolled and then longitudinally followed. Authors' data handling: Reference gene primers were amplified, and this amplification served to estimate nucleated cell counts. Sequencing was performed with immunoSEQ multiplex PCR; in TCRdb, only in-frame clones are kept and a portion is missing. V, J and clone size are those of that table, while D and trimming were read from the DNA. This table has roughly 150,000 clones, just under 85% appearing once. V shed 5 bases and J shed 3 bases, with 8 bases lying between them. The germline V gene encodes CDR1 KGHSH and CDR2 LQKENI. This CDR3 has 13 residues.

The sample consisted of peripheral blood. The TCR sequence derives from an elderly woman with COVID-19, enrolled during active disease. This sequence joins TRBV18 and TRBJ1-3; no reliable D call. The CDR3 loop is CASSIYSGNTIYF. The CDR3, as DNA: TGTGCCAGCTCAATATACAGTGGAAACACCATATATTTT.